Detailed here is one T cell receptor (beta chain). This specimen belongs to a study of T cell changes during pregnancy in multiple sclerosis. TCRdb's copy holds only in-frame clones and misses some; the assay was immunoSEQ multiplex PCR. Of about 75,000 clones in the sample, 89% were seen once. This CDR3 contains 14 residues. Germline values: CDR1 SGHDT, CDR2 YYEEEE. Trimming pared 2 bases from V and 1 base from J, leaving 8 bases between. This sequence was found in a female donor in good health, enrolled as a control in a pregnancy study. The chain employs TRBV5-6 and TRBJ2-3; D is perhaps TRBD2 (6 bases). This specimen was peripheral blood, taken in the first trimester of pregnancy. CDR3 protein: CASSFGTRTDTQYF. DNA of the CDR3: TGTGCCAGCAGCTTCGGGACTCGCACAGATACGCAGTATTTT. Based on the CDR3 plus reference TRBV5-6 and TRBJ2-3, the full variable domain is DAGVTQSPTHLIKTRGQQVTLRCSPKSGHDTVSWYQQALGQGPQFIFQYYEEEERQRGNFPDRFSGHQFPNYSSELNVNALLLGDSALYLCASSFGTRTDTQYFGPGTRLTVL.